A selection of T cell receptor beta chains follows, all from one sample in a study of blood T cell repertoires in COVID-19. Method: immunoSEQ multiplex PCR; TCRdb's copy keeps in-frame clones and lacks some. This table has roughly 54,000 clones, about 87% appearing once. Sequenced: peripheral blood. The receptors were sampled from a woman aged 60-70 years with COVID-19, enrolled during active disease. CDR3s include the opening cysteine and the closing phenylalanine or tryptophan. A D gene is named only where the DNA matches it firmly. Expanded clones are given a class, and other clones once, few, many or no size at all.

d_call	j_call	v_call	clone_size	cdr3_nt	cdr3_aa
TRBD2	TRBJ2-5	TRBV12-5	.	TGTGCTAGTGGTGCGGGACTAGCGGGAGGGAGGGAGACCCAGTACTTC	CASGAGLAGGRETQYF
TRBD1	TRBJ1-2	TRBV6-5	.	TGTGCCAGCAGTTGGCAGGGACAGGGTAACTATGGCTACACCTTC	CASSWQGQGNYGYTF
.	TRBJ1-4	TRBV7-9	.	TGTGCCAGCAGTGAGGACTATAATGAAAAACTGTTTTTT	CASSEDYNEKLFF
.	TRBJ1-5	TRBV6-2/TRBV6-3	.	TGTGCCAGCAGTTCCCCCCAGGAAATTTTACGGCCCCAGCATTTT	CASSSPQEILRPQHF
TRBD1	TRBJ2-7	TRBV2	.	TGTGCCAGCACACTTACCGGGACAGAGATATACGAGCAGTACTTC	CASTLTGTEIYEQYF
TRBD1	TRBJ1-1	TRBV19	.	TGTGCCAGTAGAGACCGGGACAGGGGGCTATCGTCTGAAGCTTTCTTT	CASRDRDRGLSSEAFF
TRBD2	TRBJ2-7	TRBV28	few	TGTGCCAGCAGTTTATTTAGCCTAGCGGGGGAGCAGTACTTC	CASSLFSLAGEQYF
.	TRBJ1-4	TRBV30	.	TGTGCCTGGAGTAGTTCCCGTAGCTTGTTGGGTGAAAAACTGTTTTTT	CAWSSSRSLLGEKLFF
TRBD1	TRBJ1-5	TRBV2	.	TGTGCCAGCAGTCCTCGATTGGGACAGGGGATGCAGCCCCAGCATTTT	CASSPRLGQGMQPQHF
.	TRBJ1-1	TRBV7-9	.	TGTGCCAGCAGCTTATCCCAGGGGCAAGCTTTCTTT	CASSLSQGQAFF
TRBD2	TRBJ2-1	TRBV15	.	TGTGCCACCACGGCCCTGGGCGGGAGAAGAGATGAGCAGTTCTTC	CATTALGGRRDEQFF
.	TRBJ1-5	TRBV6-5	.	TGTGCCAGCAGTTACGGGGGGTACAGCAATCAGCCCCAGCATTTT	CASSYGGYSNQPQHF
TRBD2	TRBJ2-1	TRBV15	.	TGTGCCACCAGCAGAGGAGGACTAGCGGGAGGGCCCAATGAGCAGTTCTTC	CATSRGGLAGGPNEQFF
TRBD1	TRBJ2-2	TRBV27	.	TGTGCCAGCAGAGGACAGGGGCACACCGGGGAGCTGTTTTTT	CASRGQGHTGELFF
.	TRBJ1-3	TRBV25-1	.	TGTGCCAGCAGTGGGGGAGTTCCTGGAAACACCATATATTTT	CASSGGVPGNTIYF
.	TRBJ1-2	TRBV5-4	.	TGTGCCAGCAGCTTGGCGCTAATGGGGCACGGCTACACCTTC	CASSLALMGHGYTF
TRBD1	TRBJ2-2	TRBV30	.	TGTGCCTGGAGTACCGGACAGGCCACCGGGGAGCTGTTTTTT	CAWSTGQATGELFF